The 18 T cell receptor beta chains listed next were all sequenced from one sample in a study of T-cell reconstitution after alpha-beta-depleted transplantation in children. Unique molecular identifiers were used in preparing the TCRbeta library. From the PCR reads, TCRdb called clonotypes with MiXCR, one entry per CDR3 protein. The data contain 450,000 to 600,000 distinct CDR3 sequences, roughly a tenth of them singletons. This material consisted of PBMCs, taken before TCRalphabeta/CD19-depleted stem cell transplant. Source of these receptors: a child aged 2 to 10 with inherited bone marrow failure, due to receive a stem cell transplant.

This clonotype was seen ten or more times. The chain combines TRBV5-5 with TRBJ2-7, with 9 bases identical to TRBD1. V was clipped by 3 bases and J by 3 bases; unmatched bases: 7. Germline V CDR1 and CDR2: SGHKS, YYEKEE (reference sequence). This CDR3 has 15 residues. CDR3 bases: TGTGCCAGCAGCTCCCCCGGGACAGGGCACTACGAGCAGTACTTC. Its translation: CASSSPGTGHYEQYF.

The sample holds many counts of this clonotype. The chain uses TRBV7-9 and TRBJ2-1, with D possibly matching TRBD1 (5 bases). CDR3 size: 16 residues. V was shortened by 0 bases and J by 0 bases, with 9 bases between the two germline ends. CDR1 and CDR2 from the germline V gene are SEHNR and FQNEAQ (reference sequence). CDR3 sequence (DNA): TGTGCCAGCAGCTTAGCGGGTAGGGGCTCCTACAATGAGCAGTTCTTC. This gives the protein CASSLAGRGSYNEQFF. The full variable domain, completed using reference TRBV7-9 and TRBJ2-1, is DTGVSQNPRHKITKRGQNVTFRCDPISEHNRLYWYRQTLGQGPEFLTYFQNEAQLEKSRLLSDRFSAERPKGSFSTLEIQRTEQGDSAMYLCASSLAGRGSYNEQFFGPGTRLTVL.

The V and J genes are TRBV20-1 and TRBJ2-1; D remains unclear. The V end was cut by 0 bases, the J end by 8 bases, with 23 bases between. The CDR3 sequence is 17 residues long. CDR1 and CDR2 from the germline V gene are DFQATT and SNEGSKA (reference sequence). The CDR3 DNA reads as TGCAGTGCTAGAGATCCCTCTGTGGCTATAGCTGTCGATGAGCAGTTCTTC. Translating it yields CSARDPSVAIAVDEQFF.

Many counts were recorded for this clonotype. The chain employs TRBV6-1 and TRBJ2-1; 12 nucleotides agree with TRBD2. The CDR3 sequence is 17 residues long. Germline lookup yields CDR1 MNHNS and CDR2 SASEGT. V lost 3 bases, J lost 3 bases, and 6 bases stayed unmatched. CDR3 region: CASSEVLAGGGYNEQFF. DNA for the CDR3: TGTGCCAGCAGTGAGGTCCTAGCGGGAGGGGGCTACAATGAGCAGTTCTTC.

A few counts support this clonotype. CDR3 sequence reads: CSASLAGVQDEQFF. The CDR3 DNA reads as TGCAGTGCTAGTCTAGCGGGAGTTCAAGATGAGCAGTTCTTC. The chain uses TRBV20-1 and TRBJ2-1; 10 nucleotides align to TRBD2. Trimming cost V 3 bases and J 8 bases; bases outside gene matches: 7. The CDR3 spans 14 residues. Germline V CDR1 and CDR2: DFQATT, SNEGSKA (reference sequence).

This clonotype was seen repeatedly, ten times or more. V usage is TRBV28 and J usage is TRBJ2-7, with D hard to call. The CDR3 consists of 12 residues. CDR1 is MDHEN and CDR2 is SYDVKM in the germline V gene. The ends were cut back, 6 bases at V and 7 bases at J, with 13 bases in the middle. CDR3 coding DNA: TGTGCCAGCAGCACCCGATCGAGGGAGCAGTACTTC. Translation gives CASSTRSREQYF.

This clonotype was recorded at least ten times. The chain's CDR3 is CASILTGNQPQHF. The CDR3 DNA is TGTGCCAGCATCCTAACGGGCAATCAGCCCCAGCATTTT. This chain joins TRBV6-6 and TRBJ1-5; no definite D call. The V end lost 7 bases, the J end lost 2 bases, and 9 bases lay between the germline ends. CDR1 is MNHNY and CDR2 is SVGAGI in the germline V gene (reference sequence). This CDR3 comprises 13 residues.

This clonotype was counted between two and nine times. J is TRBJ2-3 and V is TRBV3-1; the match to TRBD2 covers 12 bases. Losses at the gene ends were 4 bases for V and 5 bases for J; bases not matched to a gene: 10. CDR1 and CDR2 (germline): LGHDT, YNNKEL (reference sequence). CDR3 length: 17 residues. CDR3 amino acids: CASSPTSGSWGEDTQYF. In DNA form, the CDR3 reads TGTGCCAGCAGCCCGACTAGCGGGAGTTGGGGGGAAGATACGCAGTATTTT.

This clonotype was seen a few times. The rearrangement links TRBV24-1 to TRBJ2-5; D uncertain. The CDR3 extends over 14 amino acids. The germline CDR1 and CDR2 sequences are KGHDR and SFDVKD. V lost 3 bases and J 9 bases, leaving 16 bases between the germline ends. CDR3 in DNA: TGTGCCACCAGTGATGTCGACACTGCAATGGCCCAGTACTTC. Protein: CATSDVDTAMAQYF.

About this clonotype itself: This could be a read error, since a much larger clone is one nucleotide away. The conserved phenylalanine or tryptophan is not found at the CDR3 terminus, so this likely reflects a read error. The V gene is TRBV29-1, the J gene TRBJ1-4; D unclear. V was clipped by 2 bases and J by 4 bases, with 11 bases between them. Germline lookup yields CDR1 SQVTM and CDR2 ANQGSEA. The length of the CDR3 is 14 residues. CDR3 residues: CSVESGQYNEKLFS. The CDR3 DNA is TGCAGCGTTGAATCTGGGCAGTATAATGAAAAACTGTTTTCT.

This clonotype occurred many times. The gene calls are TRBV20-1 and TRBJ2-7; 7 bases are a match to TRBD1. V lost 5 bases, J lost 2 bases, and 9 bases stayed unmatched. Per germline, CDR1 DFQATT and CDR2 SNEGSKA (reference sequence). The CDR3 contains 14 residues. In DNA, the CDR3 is TGCAGTGCTGTCGACAGGGTAGGGGCCTACGAGCAGTACTTC. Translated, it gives CSAVDRVGAYEQYF.

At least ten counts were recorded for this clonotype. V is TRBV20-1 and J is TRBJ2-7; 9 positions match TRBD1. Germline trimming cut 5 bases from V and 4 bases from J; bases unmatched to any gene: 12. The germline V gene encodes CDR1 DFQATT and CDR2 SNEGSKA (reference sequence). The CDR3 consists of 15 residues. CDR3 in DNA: TGCAGTGCTCCACCCGGGACAGGGTACTCGTACGAGCAGTACTTC. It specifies CSAPPGTGYSYEQYF.

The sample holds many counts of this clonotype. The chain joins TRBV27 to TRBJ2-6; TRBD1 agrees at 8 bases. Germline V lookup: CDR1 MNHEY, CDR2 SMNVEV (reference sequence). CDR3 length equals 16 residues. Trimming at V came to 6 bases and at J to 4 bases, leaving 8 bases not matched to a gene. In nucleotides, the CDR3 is TGTGCCAGCAGCCCCCGACAGGGGACAGGGGCCAACGTCCTGACTTTC. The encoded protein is CASSPRQGTGANVLTF.

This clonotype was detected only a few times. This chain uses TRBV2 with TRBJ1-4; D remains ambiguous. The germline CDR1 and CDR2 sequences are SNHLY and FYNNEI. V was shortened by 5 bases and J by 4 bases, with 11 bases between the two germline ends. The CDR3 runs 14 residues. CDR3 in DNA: TGTGCCAGCAGTATCCGGGGTAGTAATGAAAAACTGTTTTTT. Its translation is CASSIRGSNEKLFF.

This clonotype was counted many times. The CDR3 loop reads CASSLPPTSGRLSYNEQFF. The CDR3 nucleotides read TGCGCCAGCAGCTTGCCCCCTACTAGCGGGAGGTTGTCCTACAATGAGCAGTTCTTC. The chain employs TRBV5-1 and TRBJ2-1, with TRBD2 identical over 12 bases. The germline CDR1 and CDR2 sequences are SGHRS and YFSETQ. The CDR3 runs 19 residues. The V gene end was trimmed by 1 base and the J gene end by 1 base; junction bases not matched to a gene: 9.

The CDR3 DNA sequence: TGCAGTGCGACAGGGCCGAACACTGAAGCTTTCTTT. Translated, it gives CSATGPNTEAFF. The rearrangement joins TRBV20-1 to TRBJ1-1; 7 nucleotides agree with TRBD1. The CDR3 loop spans 12 amino acids. After removal of 6 bases from V and 1 base from J, the junction contained 2 bases not matched to a gene. CDR1 and CDR2 (germline): DFQATT, SNEGSKA (reference sequence).

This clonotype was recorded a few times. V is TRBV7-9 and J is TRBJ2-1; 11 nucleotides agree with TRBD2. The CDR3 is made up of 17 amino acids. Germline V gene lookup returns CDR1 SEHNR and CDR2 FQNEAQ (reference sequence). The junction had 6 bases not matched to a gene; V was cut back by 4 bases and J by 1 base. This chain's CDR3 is CASSSIVAGGSYNEQFF. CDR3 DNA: TGTGCCAGCAGCTCAATCGTAGCGGGAGGGTCCTACAATGAGCAGTTCTTC.

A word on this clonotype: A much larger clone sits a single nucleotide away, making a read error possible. CDR3 sequence: CASSRLAGEPEDTQYF. Written as DNA, the CDR3 is TGTGCCAGCAGCAGACTAGCGGGAGAGCCGGAAGATACGCAGTATTTT. V is TRBV12-3 or TRBV12-4 and J is TRBJ2-3, with 12 bases that match TRBD2. There are 16 residues in the CDR3. Trimming cost V 6 bases and J 5 bases; bases outside gene matches: 9.